Shown below are 22 T cell receptor beta chains from a single sample sequenced in a study of T cell responses to AZD1222 COVID-19 vaccine. Generated by immunoSEQ multiplex PCR, the TCRdb table keeps only in-frame clones and is missing some. Of some 150,000 clones listed, 80% to 95% were seen once; the top ten hold about 3.2%. The sample was peripheral blood, taken 28 days after the second AZD1222 dose. The receptors stem from an adult who received the AZD1222 COVID-19 vaccine.

In this sample, this clone turned up a few times. The genes are TRBV12-3 or TRBV12-4 and TRBJ2-5, with D possibly called TRBD1 or TRBD2 (6 bases each). V lost 6 bases to trimming and J lost 7 bases, with 15 bases between them. The CDR3 loop spans 13 amino acids. This CDR3 is CASRGGPGGTQYF. The CDR3 DNA sequence: TGTGCCAGCAGGGGGGGCCCTGGCGGGACCCAGTACTTC.

This clone was seen just once. The chain has TRBV4-1 and TRBJ2-7; D gene unclear. Germline V lookup: CDR1 MGHRA, CDR2 YSYEKL. V lost 0 bases to trimming and J lost 4 bases, with 7 bases between them. The CDR3 loop spans 13 amino acids. The CDR3 region has the DNA TGCGCCAGCAGCCAAGATACAGAGTACGAGCAGTACTTC. The encoded protein is CASSQDTEYEQYF.

This sequence joins TRBV24-1 and TRBJ1-2; no clear D gene. V was clipped by 3 bases and J by 1 base, with 5 bases between them. From germline, CDR1 is KGHDR and CDR2 SFDVKD. CDR3 length: 13 residues. The CDR3: CATSDGGNYGYTF. DNA for the CDR3: TGTGCCACCAGTGATGGCGGTAACTATGGCTACACCTTC.

The chain employs TRBV18 and TRBJ1-1; D unclear. This CDR3 spans 13 amino acids. Germline CDR1 reads KGHSH; CDR2 reads LQKENI. V lost 5 bases, J lost 2 bases, and 9 bases lay in between. As DNA, the CDR3 is TGTGCCAGCTCAGCGAAAGAAAACACTGAAGCTTTCTTT. Translated: CASSAKENTEAFF.

J is TRBJ1-1 and V is TRBV6-4; D remains unclear. Germline V gene sequence: CDR1 MRHNA, CDR2 SNTAGT. V lost 3 bases to trimming and J lost 4 bases, with 9 bases between them. The CDR3 consists of 13 residues. The CDR3 protein is CASSESEATEAFF. DNA of the CDR3: TGTGCCAGCAGTGAGTCTGAGGCCACTGAAGCTTTCTTT.

The rearrangement links TRBV11-3 to TRBJ2-1, with D possibly matching TRBD2 (5 bases). Germline CDR1 is SGHNT and CDR2 is YENEEA. This CDR3 spans 15 amino acids. V lost 2 bases and J lost 5, with 13 bases in between. CDR3: CASSLSGRVHNEQFF. The CDR3 DNA is TGTGCCAGCAGCTTAAGCGGACGAGTCCACAATGAGCAGTTCTTC.

A few counts support this clone. The chain links TRBV6-5 to TRBJ1-4; D uncertain. This CDR3 has 13 residues. Between the trimmed V and J ends, which lost 10 bases and 8 bases, there was a span of 17 bases. Per germline, CDR1 MNHEY and CDR2 SVGAGI. CDR3 coding DNA: TGTGCCACAGCGGACCCCGGTCGGGAAAAACTGTTTTTT. This codes for CATADPGREKLFF.

V is TRBV7-8 and J is TRBJ2-1, with D tentatively TRBD2 (5 bases). The CDR3 runs 16 residues. CDR1 SGHVS and CDR2 FQNEAQ come from the germline V gene. The V gene lost 5 bases and the J gene lost 0 bases, with 14 bases spanning the gap. In DNA form, the CDR3 reads TGTGCCAGCAGCAATCGAGGCGGAGGCTCCTACAATGAGCAGTTCTTC. Its translation: CASSNRGGGSYNEQFF. Full variable domain (remainder filled in from reference TRBV7-8 and TRBJ2-1): GAGVSQSPRYKVAKRGQDVALRCDPISGHVSLFWYQQALGQGPEFLTYFQNEAQLDKSGLPSDRFFAERPEGSVSTLKIQRTQQEDSAVYLCASSNRGGGSYNEQFFGPGTRLTVL.

This clone was seen a few times. V is TRBV6-5 and J is TRBJ1-1; D may be TRBD1 (6 bases). The CDR3 is 14 amino acids. Germline V gene data show CDR1 as MNHEY and CDR2 as SVGAGI. The V gene lost 6 bases and the J gene lost 4 bases, with 15 bases spanning the gap. The CDR3 DNA reads TGTGCCAGCAGACCCACCGTAGGGGGCACTGAAGCTTTCTTT. This translates into CASRPTVGGTEAFF.

This chain uses TRBV27 with TRBJ2-3; the match to TRBD2 covers 8 bases. Germline V lookup: CDR1 MNHEY, CDR2 SMNVEV (reference sequence). V lost 7 bases to trimming and J lost 4 bases; unmatched junction nucleotides: 7. The CDR3 spans 14 residues. In DNA form, the CDR3 reads TGTGCCAGCACCCCCAGCGGGAGCTCAGATACGCAGTATTTT. As protein: CASTPSGSSDTQYF.

V usage is TRBV27 and J usage is TRBJ1-1; D not certain. CDR1 and CDR2 from the germline V gene are MNHEY and SMNVEV (reference sequence). CDR3 length: 14 amino acids. Trimming shortened V by 3 bases and J by 0 bases, and 8 bases separated the two germline ends. CDR3 amino acids: CASSLNLVNTEAFF. For the CDR3, the DNA is TGTGCCAGCAGTTTGAACTTGGTGAACACTGAAGCTTTCTTT.

V and J are TRBV11-3 and TRBJ2-7, with D tentatively TRBD2 (6 bases). This CDR3 has 16 residues. The V end was cut by 5 bases, the J end by 4 bases, with 21 bases between. CDR1 is SGHNT and CDR2 is YENEEA in the germline V gene. The CDR3 spells CASSPIPGLRLYEQYF. In DNA form, the CDR3 reads TGTGCCAGCAGCCCAATTCCGGGACTCAGGTTGTACGAGCAGTACTTC.

The V call is TRBV12-3 or TRBV12-4, the J call TRBJ2-3; D call uncertain. Trimming stripped 3 bases from V and 6 bases from J, with 10 bases between. CDR3 length: 13 residues. CDR3 sequence reads: CASSLGPTDTQYF. DNA of the CDR3: TGTGCCAGCAGTTTGGGCCCCACGGATACGCAGTATTTT.

The chain combines TRBV5-5 with TRBJ1-2; D perhaps matches TRBD1 (6 bases). V was clipped by 3 bases and J by 6 bases, with 12 bases between them. This CDR3 contains 13 residues. Germline CDR1 and CDR2: SGHKS and YYEKEE (reference sequence). CDR3: CASSYAQGDGYTF. The DNA for the CDR3 is TGTGCCAGCAGCTACGCACAGGGAGATGGCTACACCTTC.

The V gene is TRBV9, the J gene TRBJ1-3; no firm D call. From germline, CDR1 is SGDLS and CDR2 YYNGEE. The CDR3 extends over 16 amino acids. Trimming shortened V by 0 bases and J by 2 bases, and 12 bases separated the two germline ends. Written as DNA, the CDR3 is TGTGCCAGCAGCGTAGCCCCGGTAGTCCCTGGAAACACCATATATTTT. The encoded protein is CASSVAPVVPGNTIYF.

The V call is TRBV7-9, the J call TRBJ1-6; D is ambiguous. The V end lost 5 bases, the J end lost 0 bases, and 8 bases lay between the germline ends. Germline V gene data show CDR1 as SEHNR and CDR2 as FQNEAQ (reference sequence). The CDR3 extends over 15 amino acids. The CDR3 DNA sequence: TGTGCCAGCAGCCCGGACGGCTCCTATAATTCACCCCTCCACTTT. Its protein is CASSPDGSYNSPLHF.

The rearrangement links TRBV25-1 to TRBJ2-3; TRBD2 agrees at 7 bases. V lost 8 bases and J lost 4; bases outside the gene matches: 6. Germline loops: CDR1 MGHDK, CDR2 SYGVNS. The length of the CDR3 is 13 residues. This CDR3 is CASGRAGADTQYF. DNA for the CDR3: TGTGCCAGCGGGAGGGCCGGGGCAGATACGCAGTATTTT.

V is TRBV24-1 and J is TRBJ2-1; tentative D call: TRBD2 (8 bases). Trimming stripped 4 bases from V and 2 bases from J, with 17 bases between. Looked up from germline, CDR1 is KGHDR and CDR2 is SFDVKD. This CDR3 contains 17 residues. Here the CDR3 DNA reads TGTGCCACCAGTGAATCTCCGGGAGGGACAGCCTACAATGAGCAGTTCTTC. It specifies CATSESPGGTAYNEQFF.

This clone showed up just once. CDR3 amino acids: CASSLTSYEQYF. In DNA form, the CDR3 reads TGTGCCAGCAGCTTGACCTCCTACGAGCAGTACTTC. This chain joins TRBV7-9 and TRBJ2-7; D uncertain. The ends were cut back, 3 bases at V and 0 bases at J, with 3 bases in the middle. The germline CDR1 and CDR2 sequences are SEHNR and FQNEAQ (reference sequence). The CDR3 is 12 residues long. The full variable domain, completed using reference TRBV7-9 and TRBJ2-7, is DTGVSQNPRHKITKRGQNVTFRCDPISEHNRLYWYRQTLGQGPEFLTYFQNEAQLEKSRLLSDRFSAERPKGSFSTLEIQRTEQGDSAMYLCASSLTSYEQYFGPGTRLTVT.

This chain links TRBV5-4 with TRBJ2-7, with 9 bases identical to TRBD1. The J segment lost 4 bases and the V segment lost 0 bases, leaving 2 bases of the junction unmatched. This CDR3 has 14 amino acids. In germline, CDR1 is SGHNT, CDR2 YYREEE (reference sequence). CDR3 amino acids: CASSLDRGRYEQYF. CDR3 DNA: TGTGCCAGCAGCTTGGACAGGGGGCGGTACGAGCAGTACTTC. Drawing the rest from reference TRBV5-4 and TRBJ2-7, the complete variable domain is ETGVTQSPTHLIKTRGQQVTLRCSSQSGHNTVSWYQQALGQGPQFIFQYYREEENGRGNFPPRFSGLQFPNYSSELNVNALELDDSALYLCASSLDRGRYEQYFGPGTRLTVT.

The CDR3 loop reads CSVELQHNYGYTF. The CDR3 DNA follows: TGCAGCGTTGAACTGCAGCACAACTATGGCTACACCTTC. This chain connects TRBV29-1 to TRBJ1-2; D not resolved. Germline CDR1 reads SQVTM; CDR2 reads ANQGSEA. The CDR3 spans 13 residues. Trimming removed 2 bases from V and 2 bases from J, with 9 bases in between.

The chain links TRBV5-1 to TRBJ2-1; 8 bases line up with TRBD1. Trimming at V came to 1 base and at J to 10 bases, leaving 10 bases not matched to a gene. This CDR3 has 15 residues. Germline CDR1 is SGHRS and CDR2 is YFSETQ. The CDR3 bases are TGCGCCAGCAGCTTGCCGGGACAGGAACCCGAAGAGCAGTTCTTC. Translating gives CASSLPGQEPEEQFF.